These 23 T cell receptor beta chains share one sample of origin, sequenced in a study of cytomegalovirus exposure and HLA in healthy donors. Produced via immunoSEQ multiplex PCR; TCRdb's table is partial and in-frame only. The sample carries 110,000 or so clones, about 90% recorded once. The sequenced sample was PBMCs. The receptors stem from a woman aged 18-35 years in good health and CMV-seronegative.

V and J are TRBV7-2 and TRBJ1-2, with 7 bases lining up with TRBD1. This CDR3 comprises 15 residues. Germline V gene lookup returns CDR1 SGHTA and CDR2 FQGNSA. Unmatched junction bases numbered 12, after V lost 5 bases and J lost 6 bases. DNA of the CDR3: TGTGCCAGCAGCCCAAGACAGGGATCCGCTAATGGCTACACCTTC. Protein: CASSPRQGSANGYTF.

This clone was observed a single time. The chain recombines TRBV7-2 with TRBJ1-2; 12 nucleotides agree with TRBD1. CDR1 and CDR2 (germline): SGHTA, FQGNSA. With V trimmed by 6 bases and J by 0 bases, 8 bases remained unmatched. This CDR3 spans 17 amino acids. The CDR3 here is CASRERDRGLTNYGYTF. DNA for the CDR3: TGTGCCAGCAGAGAACGGGACAGGGGGCTGACTAACTATGGCTACACCTTC. The variable domain in full, with the rest retrieved from reference TRBV7-2 and TRBJ1-2, is GAGVSQSPSNKVTEKGKDVELRCDPISGHTALYWYRQSLGQGLEFLIYFQGNSAPDKSGLPSDRFSAERTGGSVSTLTIQRTQQEDSAVYLCASRERDRGLTNYGYTFGSGTRLTVV.

The chain recombines TRBV7-9 with TRBJ2-3, with D possibly matching TRBD2 (6 bases). CDR1 is SEHNR, CDR2 FQNEAQ, per germline (reference sequence). Trimming took off 5 bases at V and 1 base at J, with 10 bases between the two ends. The CDR3 runs 14 residues. The CDR3 loop is CASSPGLRTDTQYF. Written as DNA, the CDR3 is TGTGCCAGCAGCCCGGGACTGCGCACAGATACGCAGTATTTT.

The V gene is TRBV7-9, the J gene TRBJ1-2; no clear D gene. Germline CDR1 and CDR2: SEHNR and FQNEAQ (reference sequence). This CDR3 spans 15 amino acids. Trimming left V 3 bases short and J 1 base short, with 12 bases between. The CDR3: CASSFVGAINYGYTF. CDR3 in DNA: TGTGCCAGCAGCTTTGTAGGAGCGATTAACTATGGCTACACCTTC.

The chain carries TRBV7-8 and TRBJ2-3; maybe TRBD1 (6 bases). The CDR3 has 15 residues. CDR1 and CDR2 from the germline V gene are SGHVS and FQNEAQ. Trimming pared 1 base from V and 5 bases from J, leaving 13 bases between. The CDR3 loop is CASSLGQERIDTQYF. In DNA form, the CDR3 reads TGTGCCAGCAGCTTAGGACAGGAAAGGATAGATACGCAGTATTTT.

The gene calls are TRBV7-9 and TRBJ1-5; 7 bases agree with TRBD1. Germline V gives CDR1 SEHNR, CDR2 FQNEAQ (reference sequence). The CDR3 covers 14 residues. Germline trimming cut 5 bases from V and 3 bases from J; bases unmatched to any gene: 4. For the CDR3, the DNA is TGTGCCAGCAGCCTCGGGACAGTCAATCAGCCCCAGCATTTT. Translating gives CASSLGTVNQPQHF.

This clone was seen a handful of times. CDR3 DNA: TGTGCCACCAGCAGAGATCTTGCGGGTGGAGATACGCAGTATTTT. As protein: CATSRDLAGGDTQYF. This chain uses TRBV15 with TRBJ2-3; possibly TRBD2 for D (5 bases). This CDR3 is built from 15 residues. Germline V gene sequence: CDR1 LNHNV, CDR2 YYDKDF (reference sequence). With 0 bases removed from V and 5 bases from J, the gap between germline ends came to 12 bases. Full variable domain (remainder filled in from reference TRBV15 and TRBJ2-3): DAMVIQNPRYQVTQFGKPVTLSCSQTLNHNVMYWYQQKSSQAPKLLFHYYDKDFNNEADTPDNFQSRRPNTSFCFLDIRSPGLGDTAMYLCATSRDLAGGDTQYFGPGTRLTVL.

The chain uses TRBV5-4 and TRBJ1-2; TRBD1 is a possible D gene (6 bases). Germline V gene sequence: CDR1 SGHNT, CDR2 YYREEE (reference sequence). The CDR3 runs 16 residues. Trimming pared 4 bases from V and 6 bases from J, leaving 22 bases between. The CDR3 DNA reads TGTGCCAGCAGCGCGACCCGGGACATACTAAGTAATGGCTACACCTTC. Translation gives CASSATRDILSNGYTF.

This clone was seen only a few times. The V call is TRBV7-2, the J call TRBJ2-7; the D gene is possibly TRBD2 (5 bases). The CDR3 contains 14 residues. Germline V gives CDR1 SGHTA, CDR2 FQGNSA. Trimming left V 4 bases short and J 6 bases short, with 16 bases between. The CDR3 sequence: CASSSFPIGGEQYF. CDR3 bases: TGTGCCAGCAGCTCCTTCCCGATCGGAGGCGAGCAGTACTTC.

The rearrangement joins TRBV27 to TRBJ2-7, with a weak D call TRBD2 (5 bases). CDR3 length: 15 amino acids. V was shortened by 4 bases and J by 2 bases, with 15 bases between the two germline ends. The germline CDR1 and CDR2 sequences are MNHEY and SMNVEV (reference sequence). The DNA of the CDR3 is TGTGCCAGCAGTTGGGAGCAGGCCGGCCCCTACGAGCAGTACTTC. Translation: CASSWEQAGPYEQYF.

This sequence joins TRBV5-1 and TRBJ2-7, with 8 bases fitting TRBD1. This CDR3 is built from 13 residues. V shed 0 bases and J 7 bases; nucleotides not matched to a gene: 3. CDR1 and CDR2 (germline): SGHRS, YFSETQ. In DNA form, the CDR3 reads TGCGCCAGCAGCTTGGAGACAGGGGATGAGCAGTACTTC. Translation gives CASSLETGDEQYF.

The rearrangement uses TRBV30 and TRBJ1-4; D is possibly TRBD1 (5 bases). The CDR3 length is 13 residues. Germline assignment: CDR1 GTSNPN and CDR2 SVGIG (reference sequence). V was clipped by 1 base and J by 8 bases, with 11 bases between them. The CDR3: CAWSAGEGEKLFF. CDR3 bases: TGTGCCTGGAGTGCGGGGGAGGGGGAAAAACTGTTTTTT.

This clone appeared once. The gene calls are TRBV6-6 and TRBJ1-5, with D unclear. Germline V gene data show CDR1 as MNHNY and CDR2 as SVGAGI (reference sequence). There are 14 residues in the CDR3. Trimming removed 7 bases from V and 4 bases from J, with 14 bases in between. The CDR3 protein is CASTQTHGNQPQHF. CDR3 nucleotides: TGTGCCAGCACCCAAACTCATGGTAATCAGCCCCAGCATTTT.

J is TRBJ1-1 and V is TRBV30; D remains ambiguous. The V end lost 5 bases, the J end lost 4 bases, and 20 bases lay between the germline ends. Per germline, CDR1 GTSNPN and CDR2 SVGIG (reference sequence). CDR3 length: 15 amino acids. The DNA for the CDR3 is TGTGCCTGGGGGTACAAGGCAGGATTTAGCACTGAAGCTTTCTTT. It is translated as CAWGYKAGFSTEAFF.

This chain uses TRBV4-3 with TRBJ1-2; no reliable D call. This CDR3 contains 16 residues. Germline V gene data show CDR1 as LGHNA and CDR2 as YSLEER. V lost 0 bases and J lost 3, with 14 bases in between. The CDR3 DNA is TGCGCCAGCAGCCAAGATAGGCAGGTCCGTTACTATGGCTACACCTTC. Translation gives CASSQDRQVRYYGYTF.

The chain joins TRBV7-2 to TRBJ1-4; D unclear. V was shortened by 2 bases and J by 7 bases, with 14 bases between the two germline ends. The germline V gene has CDR1 SGHTA and CDR2 FQGNSA. CDR3 length: 15 residues. CDR3 sequence: CASSLYEPRGEKLFF. Written as DNA, the CDR3 is TGTGCCAGCAGCTTATATGAGCCCCGTGGTGAAAAACTGTTTTTT.

The chain is built from TRBV7-6 and TRBJ2-5, with 8 bases aligning to TRBD2. The J segment lost 0 bases and the V segment lost 1 base, leaving 7 bases of the junction unmatched. The CDR3 spans 17 residues. Germline lookup yields CDR1 SGHVS and CDR2 FNYEAQ. CDR3 amino acids: CASSLEGGGTYQETQYF. The CDR3 nucleotides read TGTGCCAGCAGCTTAGAGGGCGGGGGGACGTACCAAGAGACCCAGTACTTC.

CDR3 residues: CASSLEVYGTGGRFYEQYF. The CDR3 coding sequence is TGTGCCAGCAGCTTAGAAGTTTATGGGACAGGGGGTAGGTTCTACGAGCAGTACTTC. The gene calls are TRBV7-8 and TRBJ2-7; TRBD1 matches at 11 bases. V shed 1 base and J 3 bases; nucleotides not matched to a gene: 14. The CDR3 covers 19 residues. Germline CDR1 and CDR2: SGHVS and FQNEAQ. The entire variable domain, with the rest obtained from reference TRBV7-8 and TRBJ2-7, is as follows: GAGVSQSPRYKVAKRGQDVALRCDPISGHVSLFWYQQALGQGPEFLTYFQNEAQLDKSGLPSDRFFAERPEGSVSTLKIQRTQQEDSAVYLCASSLEVYGTGGRFYEQYFGPGTRLTVT.

The chain recombines TRBV7-9 with TRBJ2-5, with 13 positions matching TRBD2. CDR1 SEHNR and CDR2 FQNEAQ come from the germline V gene (reference sequence). The ends lost 5 bases at V and 1 base at J; junction bases unmatched: 4. This CDR3 spans 16 amino acids. CDR3 sequence (DNA): TGTGCCAGCAGCCTAGGACTAGCGGGGGTCCAAGAGACCCAGTACTTC. Its protein product is CASSLGLAGVQETQYF.

The chain combines TRBV5-1 with TRBJ2-5; TRBD1 agrees at 7 bases. Germline CDR1 and CDR2: SGHRS and YFSETQ. The CDR3 covers 16 residues. V dropped 0 bases and J dropped 3; count of bases not matched to a gene: 8. Here the CDR3 DNA reads TGCGCCAGCAGCTTGGCCCCCGCCGACAGGGAAGAGACCCAGTACTTC. Translation gives CASSLAPADREETQYF.

The chain has TRBV28 and TRBJ2-3, with a possible D match to TRBD1 (7 bases). The CDR3 extends over 21 amino acids. V lost 6 bases and J 0 bases, leaving 31 bases between the germline ends. Germline V CDR1 and CDR2: MDHEN, SYDVKM. DNA of the CDR3: TGTGCCAGCAGCACCCCGATGCTCGCGGGAACAGGGGTCCCTAGCACAGATACGCAGTATTTT. Translation gives CASSTPMLAGTGVPSTDTQYF.

The gene calls are TRBV5-1 and TRBJ2-1; 7 nucleotides match TRBD2. With 4 bases clipped from V and 0 bases from J, the junction kept 16 bases outside the gene matches. CDR3 size: 19 residues. The germline V gene has CDR1 SGHRS and CDR2 YFSETQ. CDR3 DNA sequence: TGCGCCAGCAGCAGCGGGACCCCGGGACTATTAAGCTCCTACAATGAGCAGTTCTTC. It yields the protein CASSSGTPGLLSSYNEQFF.

The chain has TRBV4-2 and TRBJ1-3, with no clear D. V lost 0 bases and J 2 bases, leaving 17 bases between the germline ends. This CDR3 is built from 18 residues. Per germline, CDR1 LGHNA and CDR2 YNFKEQ. DNA for the CDR3: TGTGCCAGCAGCCAAGATGGGTCTACAGTAGGCACTGGAAACACCATATATTTT. It codes for CASSQDGSTVGTGNTIYF.